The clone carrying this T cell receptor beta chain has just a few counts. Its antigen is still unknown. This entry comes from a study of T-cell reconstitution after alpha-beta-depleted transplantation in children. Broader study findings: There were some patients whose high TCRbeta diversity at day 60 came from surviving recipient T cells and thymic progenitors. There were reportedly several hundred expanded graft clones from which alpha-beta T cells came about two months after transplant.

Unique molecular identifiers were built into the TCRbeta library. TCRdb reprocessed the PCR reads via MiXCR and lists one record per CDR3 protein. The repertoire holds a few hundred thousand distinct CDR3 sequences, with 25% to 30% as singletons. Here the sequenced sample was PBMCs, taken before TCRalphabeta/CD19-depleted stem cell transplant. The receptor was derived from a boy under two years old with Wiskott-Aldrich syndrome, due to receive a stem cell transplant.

CDR3 coding DNA: TGTGCCAGCAGCCCACAGACTAGCTATGAGCAGTTCTTC. This gives the protein CASSPQTSYEQFF. The J gene is TRBJ2-1, the V gene TRBV7-3; 7 nucleotides agree with TRBD2. The CDR3 length is 13 residues. Germline CDR1 is SGHTA and CDR2 is FQGTGA. The V gene end was trimmed by 5 bases and the J gene end by 8 bases; junction bases not matched to a gene: 6.